Below, one TCR beta chain is given with its context. These data originate in a study of blood T cell repertoires in COVID-19. Study summary: Material from acute and convalescent COVID-19 was sourced from the United States, Italy and Spain.

V gave up 7 bases and J gave up 2 bases; unmatched junction bases: 6. The CDR3 is made up of 14 amino acids. CDR1 and CDR2 (germline): WSHSY, SAAADI. Measured with immunoSEQ multiplex PCR; TCRdb has only the in-frame clones, and not every one. The sample records 150,000 or so clones, approximately 79% being singletons. This sequence originates from a woman of 80 years or more with acute or convalescent COVID-19. The chain has TRBV10-2 and TRBJ2-5; 8 bases map to TRBD1. The sequenced sample was peripheral blood. CDR3 coding DNA: TGCGCCAGCAACAGAGGACAGGGACAAGAGACCCAGTACTTC. Translation: CASNRGQGQETQYF.